These 24 T cell receptor beta chains share one sample of origin, sequenced in a study of shared clonotypes between healthy human individuals. Naive CD8 cells comprised CD45RO-negative, CCR7-positively selected cells, excluding terminally differentiated effector memory CD45RA+ cells. Using immunoSEQ multiplex PCR, the repertoire was profiled, and TCRdb retains in-frame clones only, with some absent. The table lists some 2,000,000 clones, roughly 94% of them singletons, with roughly 1% in the top ten. Source material: naive CD8+ T cells sorted from blood. These receptors were collected from a man aged 18 to 29 in good health.

The chain employs TRBV5-1 and TRBJ1-3; 12 nucleotides line up with TRBD1. The CDR3 covers 16 residues. V shed 4 bases, J shed 8 bases, and the junction held 10 bases outside the gene matches. Looked up from germline, CDR1 is SGHRS and CDR2 is YFSETQ. CDR3 residues: CASSGWGQGAQDTIYF. In DNA form, the CDR3 reads TGCGCCAGCAGCGGATGGGGACAGGGGGCTCAAGACACCATATATTTT.

This clone was observed a single time. The chain employs TRBV7-8 and TRBJ2-1, with TRBD2 identical over 8 bases. Germline lookup yields CDR1 SGHVS and CDR2 FQNEAQ. With 5 bases clipped from V and 8 bases from J, the junction kept 5 bases outside the gene matches. The length of the CDR3 is 13 residues. CDR3 sequence reads: CASSGAGADEQFF. The CDR3 DNA reads as TGTGCCAGCAGCGGAGCGGGAGCGGATGAGCAGTTCTTC.

About this clone: Other DNA sequences in the same sample also yield this CDR3. The CDR3: CASSPGTSVTYEQYF. The CDR3 DNA is TGTGCCAGCAGTCCCGGGACTAGCGTCACCTACGAGCAGTACTTC. The rearrangement uses TRBV7-6 and TRBJ2-7; TRBD2 aligns across 10 bases. V trimming: 6 bases; J trimming: 2 bases; junction bases outside the gene matches: 7. The CDR3 runs to 15 residues. In germline, CDR1 is SGHVS, CDR2 FNYEAQ. Combining the CDR3 with reference TRBV7-6 and TRBJ2-7 gives the whole variable domain GAGVSQSPRYKVTKRGQDVALRCDPISGHVSLYWYRQALGQGPEFLTYFNYEAQQDKSGLPNDRFSAERPEGSISTLTIQRTEQRDSAMYRCASSPGTSVTYEQYFGPGTRLTVT.

The gene calls are TRBV4-1 and TRBJ2-7; D gene unclear. Germline CDR1 is MGHRA and CDR2 is YSYEKL. The CDR3 length is 15 residues. V was clipped by 2 bases and J by 0 bases, with 11 bases between them. CDR3 loop: CASSQNSRASYEQYF. In nucleotides, the CDR3 is TGCGCCAGCAGCCAAAATTCTAGAGCCTCCTACGAGCAGTACTTC.

This chain joins TRBV6-1 and TRBJ2-7; D gene unclear. CDR1 and CDR2 from the germline V gene are MNHNS and SASEGT. Trimming removed 3 bases at V and 1 base at J, with 13 bases between. CDR3 length: 15 residues. The CDR3 region is CASSEGLWVSYEQYF. The CDR3 DNA follows: TGTGCCAGCAGTGAGGGTCTCTGGGTTTCCTACGAGCAGTACTTC.

The chain couples TRBV7-9 to TRBJ1-2, with 7 bases aligning to TRBD1. The V gene's germline CDR1 is SEHNR and CDR2 FQNEAQ (reference sequence). This CDR3 contains 13 residues. The J segment lost 4 bases and the V segment lost 7 bases, leaving 6 bases of the junction unmatched. CDR3 bases: TGTGCCAGCACCCTCGGACAGGCCTATGGCTACACCTTC. Translation gives CASTLGQAYGYTF.

This rearrangement joins TRBV4-3 to TRBJ2-7, with TRBD2 matching over 7 bases. CDR3 size: 14 residues. V trimming: 5 bases; J trimming: 7 bases; junction bases outside the gene matches: 11. From germline, CDR1 is LGHNA and CDR2 YSLEER. The CDR3 DNA reads as TGCGCCAGCAGCTTAAGGGAGGGTCCGGGAGAGCAGTACTTC. It codes for CASSLREGPGEQYF.

CDR3 nucleotides: TGCGCCAGCAGCGCCGTGGCCTCTGGAAACACCATATATTTT. Encoded protein: CASSAVASGNTIYF. The chain recombines TRBV10-2 with TRBJ1-3, with D unclear. Between the trimmed V and J ends, which lost 6 bases and 0 bases, there was a span of 9 bases. CDR3 length equals 14 residues. Germline loops: CDR1 WSHSY, CDR2 SAAADI.

The chain couples TRBV5-6 to TRBJ1-1, with a tentative D call TRBD1 (5 bases). Germline V gene sequence: CDR1 SGHDT, CDR2 YYEEEE. The CDR3 is 14 amino acids. V was cut by 5 bases and J by 1 base, with 12 bases left in between. CDR3 residues: CASRRGTGNTEAFF. CDR3 sequence (DNA): TGTGCCAGCAGGAGGGGAACGGGGAACACTGAAGCTTTCTTT.

This chain joins TRBV19 and TRBJ1-5; D not resolved. Germline assignment: CDR1 LNHDA and CDR2 SQIVND (reference sequence). Trimming took off 5 bases at V and 0 bases at J, with 8 bases between the two ends. The CDR3 spans 14 residues. The CDR3 coding sequence is TGTGCCAGTAGTCCAGAGTATAGCAATCAGCCCCAGCATTTT. It translates to CASSPEYSNQPQHF.

V gene TRBV4-1 combines with J gene TRBJ2-7; D is perhaps TRBD1 (5 bases). This CDR3 comprises 13 residues. Germline V gives CDR1 MGHRA, CDR2 YSYEKL. V lost 6 bases to trimming and J lost 0 bases, with 9 bases between them. Here the CDR3 reads CASSSRDSYEQYF. In DNA, the CDR3 is TGCGCCAGCAGTAGCAGGGACTCCTACGAGCAGTACTTC.

About this clone: This same CDR3 is encoded by further DNA sequences in the sample. The chain joins TRBV7-9 to TRBJ1-1; 11 bases match TRBD1. The CDR3 length is 14 residues. Trimming removed 5 bases from V and 4 bases from J; junction bases left unmatched: 3. Germline V lookup: CDR1 SEHNR, CDR2 FQNEAQ (reference sequence). The CDR3 DNA sequence: TGTGCCAGCAGCCGGGGACAGGGGGGCACTGAAGCTTTCTTT. Translation gives CASSRGQGGTEAFF.

The V call is TRBV29-1, the J call TRBJ1-1; 8 nucleotides line up with TRBD1. Germline V gene lookup returns CDR1 SQVTM and CDR2 ANQGSEA. The CDR3 has 12 amino acids. Unmatched junction bases numbered 6, after V lost 5 bases and J lost 7 bases. CDR3 DNA sequence: TGCAGCGTTAGACAGGGGCCCTTTGAAGCTTTCTTT. Encoded protein: CSVRQGPFEAFF.

This clone was seen once. The chain combines TRBV5-5 with TRBJ2-1; the D gene is possibly TRBD2 (5 bases). Trimming cost V 4 bases and J 4 bases, with 15 bases left between them. CDR1 and CDR2 (germline): SGHKS, YYEKEE (reference sequence). The CDR3 has 15 amino acids. CDR3 coding DNA: TGTGCCAGCAGCGAGTCGGGCCTAGCTTACAATGAGCAGTTCTTC. Residues: CASSESGLAYNEQFF.

The chain has TRBV28 and TRBJ1-3; possibly TRBD1 for D (5 bases). This CDR3 has 14 amino acids. With 2 bases removed from V and 0 bases from J, the gap between germline ends came to 5 bases. Germline V CDR1 and CDR2: MDHEN, SYDVKM. CDR3 bases: TGTGCCAGCAGTTTAGGGGCCTCTGGAAACACCATATATTTT. Translating it yields CASSLGASGNTIYF.

This chain uses TRBV7-8 with TRBJ2-5, with TRBD2 matching over 14 bases. With V trimmed by 3 bases and J by 4 bases, 7 bases remained unmatched. The germline V gene encodes CDR1 SGHVS and CDR2 FQNEAQ. The CDR3 has 17 residues. The CDR3 sequence: CASSFLRLAGGRETQYF. The CDR3 DNA follows: TGTGCCAGCAGCTTTTTAAGACTAGCGGGGGGGAGAGAGACCCAGTACTTC. Together with reference TRBV7-8 and TRBJ2-5, the CDR3 gives the full variable domain: GAGVSQSPRYKVAKRGQDVALRCDPISGHVSLFWYQQALGQGPEFLTYFQNEAQLDKSGLPSDRFFAERPEGSVSTLKIQRTQQEDSAVYLCASSFLRLAGGRETQYFGPGTRLLVL.

This sequence joins TRBV6-5 and TRBJ1-5; tentative D call: TRBD1 (5 bases). Germline CDR1 MNHEY, CDR2 SVGAGI. The length of the CDR3 is 14 residues. Trimming left V 0 bases short and J 7 bases short, with 10 bases between. The CDR3 bases are TGTGCCAGCAGTTACTCGACGGGGGAACAGCCCCAGCATTTT. Encoded protein: CASSYSTGEQPQHF.

There are a few counts of this clone. The V gene is TRBV6-1, the J gene TRBJ1-1; no firm D call. Per germline, CDR1 MNHNS and CDR2 SASEGT. Trimming pared 1 base from V and 0 bases from J, leaving 9 bases between. This CDR3 spans 15 amino acids. CDR3 sequence (DNA): TGTGCCAGCAGTGAAGACAGACACCTGAACACTGAAGCTTTCTTT. This sequence encodes CASSEDRHLNTEAFF.

This clone was detected only once. V usage is TRBV9 and J usage is TRBJ2-1; TRBD2 matches at 8 bases. V shed 1 base and J 4 bases; nucleotides not matched to a gene: 7. Germline CDR1 and CDR2: SGDLS and YYNGEE. This CDR3 has 16 residues. The CDR3 reads CASSVNLAGRYNEQFF. CDR3 sequence (DNA): TGTGCCAGCAGCGTAAACTTAGCGGGGCGGTACAATGAGCAGTTCTTC. Full variable domain (rest looked up from reference TRBV9 and TRBJ2-1): DSGVTQTPKHLITATGQRVTLRCSPRSGDLSVYWYQQSLDQGLQFLIQYYNGEERAKGNILERFSAQQFPDLHSELNLSSLELGDSALYFCASSVNLAGRYNEQFFGPGTRLTVL.

The J gene is TRBJ2-1, the V gene TRBV5-6; TRBD2 agrees at 8 bases. Germline V gene sequence: CDR1 SGHDT, CDR2 YYEEEE. The CDR3 is 14 residues long. After removal of 3 bases from V and 6 bases from J, the junction contained 5 bases not matched to a gene. CDR3 protein: CASSWGTRGNEQFF. Written as DNA, the CDR3 is TGTGCCAGCAGCTGGGGGACTAGAGGCAATGAGCAGTTCTTC.

This chain links TRBV29-1 with TRBJ2-1, with 7 bases identical to TRBD1. J was trimmed by 4 bases and V by 6 bases; bases with no gene match: 3. The CDR3 length is 12 residues. Germline V gene lookup returns CDR1 SQVTM and CDR2 ANQGSEA. The CDR3 DNA reads as TGCAGCGTCCGGGACAGTTACAATGAGCAGTTCTTC. Translation: CSVRDSYNEQFF.

As to this clone: Relative to the germline gene, one junction end is altered; a read error may explain this. Other DNA sequences of this sample code for an identical CDR3. The rearrangement links TRBV7-7 to TRBJ2-1; TRBD1 matches at 9 bases. Germline assignment: CDR1 SSHAT and CDR2 FNYEAQ (reference sequence). The CDR3 sequence is 15 residues long. CDR3: CASSPGTGLYNEQFF. The CDR3 region has the DNA TGTGCTAGCAGCCCGGGGACAGGGCTTTACAATGAGCAGTTCTTC.

With regard to this clone: At the DNA level, this CDR3 is encoded by other sequences in the same sample as well. The rearrangement links TRBV19 to TRBJ2-7; weak D call: TRBD2 (5 bases). V was cut by 3 bases and J by 4 bases, with 13 bases left in between. The CDR3 consists of 14 residues. Germline CDR1 LNHDA, CDR2 SQIVND (reference sequence). The CDR3 DNA sequence: TGTGCCAGTAGTATCTCCGGACGGGGATACGAGCAGTACTTC. Its translation: CASSISGRGYEQYF.

Of note for this clone: This CDR3 is also generated by other DNA sequences in the sample. The chain uses TRBV6-1 and TRBJ2-7, with TRBD1 identical over 10 bases. The V and J ends lost 1 base and 3 bases, in that order; junction bases with no gene match: 0. Germline CDR1 and CDR2: MNHNS and SASEGT. This CDR3 has 14 amino acids. The CDR3 DNA reads TGTGCCAGCAGTGAAGGGACAGGGGGCTACGAGCAGTACTTC. Amino acids: CASSEGTGGYEQYF.